Shown below are 19 T cell receptor beta chains from a single sample sequenced in a study of tumor-infiltrating lymphocytes in primary liver carcinoma. Total RNA (roughly 0.45 ug) served as template for TCR beta cDNA synthesis primed by a constant-region primer. Nested multiplex PCR, run for three rounds with slightly modified ARM-PCR, yielded TCR beta libraries. Primers for the first two PCR rounds were TRBV1-TRBV30 forward primers and a C-beta reverse primer (approximately 9 cycles per round). TCRdb re-analysed the multiplex PCR reads in MiXCR, keeping a single row per CDR3 protein. The sample includes approximately 37,000 distinct CDR3 sequences, 60% to 80% of them seen just once. The approximately 20-31 mg bulk tissue piece was not sorted before simultaneous RNA and DNA extraction. The material sequenced was tumor-adjacent normal liver tissue. These receptor sequences come from a man aged 35-49 years with primary liver carcinoma and hepatitis B virus infection.

The count of this clonotype is one. Germline and junction disagree at one end, which may indicate a read error. The chain uses TRBV11-1 and TRBJ2-1; TRBD1 is a possible D gene (5 bases). This CDR3 region has 20 residues. Germline V lookup: CDR1 SGHAT, CDR2 FQDESV (reference sequence). CDR3 protein: CVSSIGKTGGASRFGNEQFF. The CDR3 coding sequence is TGTGTCAGCAGCATAGGAAAGACTGGTGGGGCCTCACGGTTCGGCAATGAGCAGTTCTTC.

The rearrangement joins TRBV11-3 to TRBJ2-3; D not certain. Germline CDR1 is SGHNT and CDR2 is YENEEA. V was cut by 3 bases and J by 11 bases, with 15 bases left in between. The CDR3 is 13 amino acids. The chain's CDR3 is CASSFLYGVMQYF. The CDR3 region has the DNA TGTGCCAGCAGCTTTTTATATGGGGTTATGCAGTATTTT.

V and J are TRBV4-3 and TRBJ1-5; no definite D call. The CDR3 length is 13 residues. The V end was cut by 9 bases, the J end by 7 bases, with 16 bases between. Germline V gives CDR1 LGHNA, CDR2 YSLEER. CDR3 region: CASGQSRKQPQHF. In nucleotides, the CDR3 is TGCGCCAGTGGCCAGTCCAGGAAGCAGCCCCAGCATTTT.

The chain has TRBV4-3 and TRBJ2-3, with unresolved D. Germline V gene lookup returns CDR1 LGHNA and CDR2 YSLEER. With 0 bases removed from V and 12 bases from J, the gap between germline ends came to 25 bases. The CDR3 has 17 amino acids. CDR3 DNA sequence: TGCGCCAGCAGCCAAGATGGGTCGGCGGAAAGCACAGATATACAGTATTTT. This codes for CASSQDGSAESTDIQYF.

CDR3 protein: CASNPTGVAWELFF. Here the CDR3 DNA reads TGTGCCAGCAACCCGACTGGGGTGGCCTGGGAGCTGTTTTTT. The genes are TRBV12-3 or TRBV12-4 and TRBJ2-2; D is unclear. The germline V and J ends were trimmed by 7 bases and 9 bases, with 18 bases remaining between them. The CDR3 consists of 14 residues.

This clonotype occurred once. V is TRBV6-1 and J is TRBJ2-7, with D perhaps assigned TRBD1 or TRBD2 (5 bases each). The CDR3 has 14 amino acids. Germline V gene sequence: CDR1 MNHNS, CDR2 SASEGT. The CDR3 region has the DNA TGTGGCACCAGCGGTACAAGGGGAAGCTACGAGCAGTACTTC. Its translation is CGTSGTRGSYEQYF.

On this clonotype: Possible read error: a much larger clone is one base away. The rearrangement links TRBV19 to TRBJ2-1; TRBD2 might be the D (5 bases). V lost 10 bases and J lost 7, with 20 bases in between. The CDR3 loop spans 14 amino acids. The V gene's germline CDR1 is LNHDA and CDR2 SQIVND (reference sequence). As DNA, the CDR3 is TGTGCCACCATGCCCTCGGGAAACCGGAATGAGCAGTTCTTC. Amino acid sequence: CATMPSGNRNEQFF.

V and J are TRBV11-2 and TRBJ2-3; D gene unclear. The CDR3 is made up of 16 amino acids. CDR1 is SGHAT and CDR2 is FQNNGV in the germline V gene. Trimming stripped 7 bases from V and 5 bases from J, with 22 bases between. DNA of the CDR3: TGTGCCAGCAACTTGGTGAGTGGTAGTTCCATAGATACGCAGTATTTT. This sequence encodes CASNLVSGSSIDTQYF.

This clonotype was seen many times. This rearrangement joins TRBV19 to TRBJ2-1, with D perhaps TRBD1 (5 bases). V lost 2 bases to trimming and J lost 6 bases, with 14 bases between them. Germline values: CDR1 LNHDA, CDR2 SQIVND (reference sequence). The CDR3 contains 15 residues. The CDR3 nucleotides are TGTGCCAGTAGTATACAAGGGGTTTTGGTCAATGAGCAGTTCTTC. Amino acids: CASSIQGVLVNEQFF.

This clonotype counts as medium-sized (0.01 to 0.1%). The V call is TRBV6-2 or TRBV6-3, the J call TRBJ1-5; D might be TRBD1 (5 bases). The CDR3 sequence is 14 residues long. Looked up from germline, CDR1 is MNHEY and CDR2 is SVGEGT. The V gene lost 7 bases and the J gene lost 5 bases, with 15 bases spanning the gap. CDR3 nucleotides: TGTGCCAGCACCCTGGTGAAAGGGGATCAGCCCCAGCATTTT. Translation gives CASTLVKGDQPQHF.

This clonotype showed up just a few times. A much larger clone lies a single base off, so this may be a read error. In nucleotides, the CDR3 is TGTGCCAGCAGCTCCCGAATGGGGGTAAATGAAAAACTGTTTTTT. It is translated as CASSSRMGVNEKLFF. V usage is TRBV7-9 and J usage is TRBJ1-4, with D perhaps TRBD1 (5 bases). V lost 4 bases and J 5 bases, leaving 14 bases between the germline ends. Germline V gene lookup returns CDR1 SEHNR and CDR2 FQNEAQ (reference sequence). The CDR3 has 15 amino acids.

V gene TRBV14 combines with J gene TRBJ2-5, with D hard to call. CDR1 and CDR2 from the germline V gene are SGHDN and FVKESK. Trimming removed 1 base at V and 7 bases at J, with 10 bases between. The CDR3 loop spans 13 amino acids. The CDR3 reads CASSQARSGTQYF. The CDR3 DNA reads TGTGCCAGCAGCCAAGCGAGGTCAGGGACCCAGTACTTC. Filled out from reference TRBV14 and TRBJ2-5, the complete variable domain reads EAGVTQFPSHSVIEKGQTVTLRCDPISGHDNLYWYRRVMGKEIKFLLHFVKESKQDESGMPNNRFLAERTGGTYSTLKVQPAELEDSGVYFCASSQARSGTQYFGPGTRLLVL.

A remark on this clonotype: The germline gene is not matched at one end of the junction; a read error may be the cause. The rearrangement joins TRBV29-1 to TRBJ2-1, with D possibly TRBD2 on 6 matching bases. CDR1 is SQVTM, CDR2 ANQGSEA, per germline. This CDR3 is built from 14 residues. Written as DNA, the CDR3 is TGCAGCGGGGGGACTGGCGGAGCCTACAACGAGCAGTTCTTC. This sequence encodes CSGGTGGAYNEQFF.

Only a few counts were recorded for this clonotype. At one end the junction does not follow the germline gene, possibly because of a read error. The rearrangement uses TRBV29-1 and TRBJ1-1, with unresolved D. Germline V gives CDR1 SQVTM, CDR2 ANQGSEA. This CDR3 is 14 amino acids long. CDR3 loop: CSVRPSGRNSEAFF. The CDR3 DNA is TGCAGCGTCCGTCCGTCCGGGAGAAACAGTGAAGCTTTCTTT. The full variable domain, in which reference TRBV29-1 and TRBJ1-1 provide the parts outside the CDR3, is SAVISQKPSRDICQRGTSLTIQCQVDSQVTMMFWYRQQPGQSLTLIATANQGSEATYESGFVIDKFPISRPNLTFSTLTVSNMSPEDSSIYLCSVRPSGRNSEAFFGQGTRLTVV.

On this clonotype: Germline and junction disagree at one end, which may indicate a read error. The gene calls are TRBV11-2 and TRBJ2-7; TRBD2 might be the D (7 bases). Germline V CDR1 and CDR2: SGHAT, FQNNGV. The CDR3 is made up of 12 amino acids. The DNA for the CDR3 is TGTGGCAGCAGTCCGGGGGGCTACGAGCAGTATTTC. This gives the protein CGSSPGGYEQYF. Based on the CDR3 plus reference TRBV11-2 and TRBJ2-7, the full variable domain is EAGVAQSPRYKIIEKRQSVAFWCNPISGHATLYWYQQILGQGPKLLIQFQNNGVVDDSQLPKDRFSAERLKGVDSTLKIQPAKLEDSAVYLCGSSPGGYEQYFGPGTRLTVT.

The chain has TRBV7-6 and TRBJ2-2; D not certain. V was pared by 2 bases and J by 7 bases, with 8 bases between. CDR1 and CDR2 from the germline V gene are SGHVS and FNYEAQ. The CDR3 sequence is 13 residues long. The CDR3 sequence: CASSLRTDGELFF. The CDR3 DNA sequence: TGTGCCAGCAGCTTAAGGACGGACGGGGAGCTGTTTTTT.

With respect to this clonotype: Compared with germline, one end of the junction differs, possibly owing to a read error. This chain joins TRBV6-1 and TRBJ1-5; a possible D gene is TRBD1 (5 bases). CDR3 size: 14 residues. Looked up from germline, CDR1 is MNHNS and CDR2 is SASEGT. In DNA, the CDR3 is TGTGCCAGCAGTCTACAAGGGGCCACTCATCCCCAGCGTTTT. It is translated as CASSLQGATHPQRF.

This clonotype was recorded many times. A read error is possible here, since a much larger clone lies one base away. This chain joins TRBV12-3 or TRBV12-4 and TRBJ2-7; 7 positions match TRBD2. The CDR3 has 16 residues. Unmatched junction bases numbered 12, after V lost 4 bases and J lost 3 bases. CDR3 DNA sequence: TGTGCCAGCAGTTCGGATCTCGGCACTAGCGTCTACGAGCAGTACTTC. It is translated as CASSSDLGTSVYEQYF.

The rearrangement links TRBV20-1 to TRBJ1-2; no reliable D call. CDR1 and CDR2 (germline): DFQATT, SNEGSKA (reference sequence). The ends were cut back, 2 bases at V and 7 bases at J, with 8 bases in the middle. The CDR3 runs to 11 residues. The DNA for the CDR3 is TGCAGTGCTAGATCCGACGGTGGCTACACCTTC. It is translated as CSARSDGGYTF.